This note documents a single T cell receptor beta chain sequence. What it binds is not known. Evenly divided among several immunoSEQ plates was the genomic DNA of each subset. TCRdb's copy holds only in-frame clones and misses some; the assay was immunoSEQ multiplex PCR. The data contain under 850,000 clones, about 92% of them seen just once; the ten biggest clones take up more than 20%. The data originate from a study of shared clonotypes between healthy human individuals. The study's findings and limits: The sharing of 4.5% to 5% of naive CD4 clonotypes was seen across several donors. Non-shared clonotypes had lower generation probabilities than clonotypes shared by all four sorted-subset donors.

Positively selected for CCR7, the CD45RO-negative cells used as naive CD8 cells excluded terminally differentiated effector memory CD45RA+ cells. The CDR3 runs 15 residues. Between the trimmed V and J ends, which lost 2 bases and 3 bases, there was a span of 10 bases. CDR1 and CDR2 from the germline V gene are MDHEN and SYDVKM. Material for sequencing was naive CD8+ T cells sorted from blood. The sequence derives from a man aged 25-45 years in good health. The chain is built from TRBV28 and TRBJ2-2; the D is unclear. DNA for the CDR3: TGTGCCAGCAGTTTAGAAGGGCTACACACCGGGGAGCTGTTTTTT. Its protein is CASSLEGLHTGELFF.